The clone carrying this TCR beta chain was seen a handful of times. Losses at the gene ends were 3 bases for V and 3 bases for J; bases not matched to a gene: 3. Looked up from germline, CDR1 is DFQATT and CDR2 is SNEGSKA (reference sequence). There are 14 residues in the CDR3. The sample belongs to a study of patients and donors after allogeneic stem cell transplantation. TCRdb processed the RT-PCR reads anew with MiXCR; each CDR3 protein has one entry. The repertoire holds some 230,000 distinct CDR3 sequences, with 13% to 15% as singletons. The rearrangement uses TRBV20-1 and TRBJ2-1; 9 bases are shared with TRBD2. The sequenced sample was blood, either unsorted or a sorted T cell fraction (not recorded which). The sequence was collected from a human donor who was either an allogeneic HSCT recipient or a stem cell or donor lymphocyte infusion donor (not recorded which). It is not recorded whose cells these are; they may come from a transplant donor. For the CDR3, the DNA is TGCAGTGCTAGGGTAGCGGGAGTCTACAATGAGCAGTTCTTC. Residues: CSARVAGVYNEQFF.